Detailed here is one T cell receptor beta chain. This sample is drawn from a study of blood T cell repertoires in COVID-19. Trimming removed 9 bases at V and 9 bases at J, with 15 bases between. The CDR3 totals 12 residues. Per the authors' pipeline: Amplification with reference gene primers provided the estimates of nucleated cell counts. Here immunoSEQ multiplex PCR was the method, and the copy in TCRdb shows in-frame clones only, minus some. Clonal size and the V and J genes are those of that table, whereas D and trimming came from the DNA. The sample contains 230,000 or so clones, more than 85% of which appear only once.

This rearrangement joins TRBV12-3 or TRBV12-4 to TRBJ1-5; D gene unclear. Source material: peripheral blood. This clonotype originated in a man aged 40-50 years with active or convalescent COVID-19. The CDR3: CASRWGVGPQHF. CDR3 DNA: TGTGCCAGTAGATGGGGAGTAGGGCCCCAGCATTTT.